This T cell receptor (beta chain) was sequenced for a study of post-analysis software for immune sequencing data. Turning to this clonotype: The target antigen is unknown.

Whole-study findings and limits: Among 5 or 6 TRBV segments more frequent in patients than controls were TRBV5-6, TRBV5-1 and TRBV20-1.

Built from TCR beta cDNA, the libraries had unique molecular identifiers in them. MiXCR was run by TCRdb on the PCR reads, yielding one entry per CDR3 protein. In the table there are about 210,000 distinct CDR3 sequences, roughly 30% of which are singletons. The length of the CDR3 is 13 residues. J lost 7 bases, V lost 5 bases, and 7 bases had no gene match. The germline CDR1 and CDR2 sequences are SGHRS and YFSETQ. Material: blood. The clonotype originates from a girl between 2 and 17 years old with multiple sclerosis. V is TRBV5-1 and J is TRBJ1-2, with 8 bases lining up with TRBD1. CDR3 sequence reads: CASRLTGVFGYTF. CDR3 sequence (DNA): TGCGCCAGCAGGTTGACAGGGGTATTTGGCTACACCTTC.